The rows below give T cell receptor beta chains drawn from one sample of a study of blood T cell repertoires in COVID-19. The data were produced by immunoSEQ multiplex PCR, yet TCRdb's version contains in-frame clones alone and is incomplete. This repertoire shows fewer than 80,000 clones, approximately 78% found once; its top ten account for around 14%. Material: peripheral blood. The receptors were gathered from a man aged 60 to 75 with COVID-19, enrolled during active disease. The CDR3 runs from the conserved cysteine through the conserved F or W. A D gene is named only where the DNA matches it firmly. The size field is filled for only some rows; it gives once, few, many or a size class.

d_call | j_call | v_call | clone_size | cdr3_aa | cdr3_nt
. | TRBJ2-1 | TRBV6-5 | few | CATVDRSYNEQFF | TGTGCCACAGTGGACAGATCCTACAATGAGCAGTTCTTC
. | TRBJ1-1 | TRBV28 | few | CASSFPPDSEAFF | TGTGCCAGCAGTTTCCCTCCCGACTCGGAAGCTTTCTTT
TRBD1 | TRBJ2-5 | TRBV5-4 | . | CASSPGQGAREGETQYF | TGTGCCAGCAGCCCCGGACAGGGGGCTAGAGAGGGAGAGACCCAGTACTTC
TRBD2 | TRBJ2-1 | TRBV24-1 | . | CATSDSLAGSSYNEQFF | TGTGCCACCAGTGATTCCCTAGCGGGGAGCTCCTACAATGAGCAGTTCTTC
TRBD2 | TRBJ2-1 | TRBV4-1 | many | CASSQLPGLAGNEQFF | TGCGCCAGCAGCCAACTCCCGGGACTAGCGGGAAATGAGCAGTTCTTC
. | TRBJ1-1 | TRBV13 | . | CASSLTGLTEAFF | TGTGCCAGCAGCTTAACAGGTTTAACTGAAGCTTTCTTT
. | TRBJ2-1 | TRBV11-2 | . | CASSDSVINWFF | TGTGCCAGCAGCGATAGCGTAATAAACTGGTTCTTC
. | TRBJ1-5 | TRBV2 | once | CASNPQGRDQPQHF | TGTGCCAGCAACCCACAGGGCCGGGATCAGCCCCAGCATTTT
. | TRBJ2-7 | TRBV20-1 | . | CSARGGNEQYF | TGCAGTGCTAGAGGGGGCAACGAGCAGTACTTC
TRBD2 | TRBJ2-5 | TRBV5-1 | . | CASSLVAGEQETQYF | TGCGCCAGCAGCTTGGTTGCGGGGGAGCAAGAGACCCAGTACTTC
. | TRBJ1-5 | TRBV21-1 | . | CASSIVRGPQHF | TGTGCCAGCAGCATAGTAAGGGGGCCCCAGCATTTT
. | TRBJ1-3 | TRBV28 | few | CASSLGTGLGGNTIYF | TGTGCCAGCAGTCTAGGCACAGGTCTTGGTGGAAACACCATATATTTT
. | TRBJ1-4 | TRBV30 | . | CAWSHGRSQKLFF | TGTGCCTGGAGTCATGGCAGGTCCCAAAAACTGTTTTTT
TRBD2 | TRBJ2-1 | TRBV24-1 | . | CATSLSGRAVNEQFF | TGTGCCACCAGTCTTAGCGGGAGGGCCGTAAATGAGCAGTTCTTC
. | TRBJ1-4 | TRBV10-3 | few | CAISAGFNEKLFF | TGTGCCATCAGTGCCGGGTTTAATGAAAAACTGTTTTTT
. | TRBJ1-1 | TRBV29-1 | . | CSVHREPRRGAFF | TGCAGCGTTCACAGGGAGCCACGCAGGGGAGCTTTCTTT
. | TRBJ2-1 | TRBV9 | . | CASSLNNEQFF | TGTGCCAGCAGCTTAAACAATGAGCAGTTCTTC
. | TRBJ2-3 | TRBV2 | . | CASSGGRYTDTQYF | TGTGCCAGCAGTGGGGGGCGGTACACAGATACGCAGTATTTT
. | TRBJ2-7 | TRBV7-9 | once | CASSSPEGIYEQYF | TGTGCCAGCAGCTCGCCCGAGGGAATCTACGAGCAGTACTTC
. | TRBJ1-4 | TRBV21-1 | . | CASRVRETNEKLFF | TGTGCCAGCAGGGTTAGGGAGACTAATGAAAAACTGTTTTTT
. | TRBJ2-3 | TRBV5-1 | . | CASSSGTPGDTQYF | TGCGCCAGCAGCTCGGGGACTCCCGGGGATACGCAGTATTTT
. | TRBJ1-1 | TRBV9 | . | CASSVAPGARTEAFF | TGTGCCAGCAGCGTAGCTCCAGGGGCGCGTACTGAAGCTTTCTTT
. | TRBJ1-1 | TRBV11-2 | . | CASSWRVTEAFF | TGTGCCAGCAGCTGGCGGGTCACTGAAGCTTTCTTT
TRBD2 | TRBJ2-3 | TRBV10-3 | . | CAIRAPGLATDTQYF | TGTGCCATCAGGGCCCCCGGACTAGCTACAGATACGCAGTATTTT
TRBD2 | TRBJ2-5 | TRBV10-2 | . | CASRALSGGQETQYF | TGCGCCAGCAGGGCCCTTAGCGGGGGCCAAGAGACCCAGTACTTC
. | TRBJ2-5 | TRBV27 | . | CASSRQETQYF | TGTGCCAGCAGCCGGCAAGAGACCCAGTACTTC
. | TRBJ1-4 | TRBV5-1 | . | CASSLDPTGQEKLFF | TGCGCCAGCAGCTTGGACCCTACAGGGCAGGAAAAACTGTTTTTT
. | TRBJ1-1 | TRBV21-1 | many | CASPRTADTEAFF | TGTGCCAGCCCGAGGACAGCAGACACTGAAGCTTTCTTT
TRBD1 | TRBJ2-7 | TRBV24-1 | . | CATSDHDRGLPYEQYF | TGTGCCACCAGTGACCACGACAGGGGGCTTCCGTACGAGCAGTACTTC
. | TRBJ2-1 | TRBV30 | . | CAWSVGGNNEQFF | TGTGCCTGGAGTGTAGGAGGCAACAATGAGCAGTTCTTC
. | TRBJ1-1 | TRBV28 | . | CASSLRKGETEAFF | TGTGCCAGCAGTTTACGGAAGGGGGAAACTGAAGCTTTCTTT
TRBD1 | TRBJ2-1 | TRBV28 | . | CASSLGDRDNEQFF | TGTGCCAGCAGTTTAGGGGACAGGGATAATGAGCAGTTCTTC
. | TRBJ1-6 | TRBV24-1 | . | CATSDGRINSPLHF | TGTGCCACCAGTGATGGCAGGATCAATTCACCCCTCCACTTT
TRBD2 | TRBJ2-7 | TRBV7-9 | few | CASSPPRGLAGDEQYF | TGTGCCAGCAGCCCACCCCGGGGACTAGCGGGAGACGAGCAGTACTTC
. | TRBJ1-1 | TRBV7-9 | . | CASSFVRDTEAFF | TGTGCCAGCAGCTTCGTCAGGGACACTGAAGCTTTCTTT
. | TRBJ2-1 | TRBV4-1 | . | CASSQALAQTHNEQFF | TGCGCCAGCAGCCAGGCGCTAGCCCAGACCCACAATGAGCAGTTCTTC
TRBD1 | TRBJ2-3 | TRBV29-1 | . | CSVLSGQGGTDTQYF | TGCAGCGTGCTATCGGGACAGGGGGGCACAGATACGCAGTATTTT
. | TRBJ2-3 | TRBV28 | . | CASSLMTQRTDTQYF | TGTGCCAGCAGTTTAATGACTCAACGCACAGATACGCAGTATTTT
TRBD2 | TRBJ2-7 | TRBV19 | many | CASNPSGGRGREQYF | TGTGCCAGTAATCCCAGCGGCGGGAGAGGGCGGGAGCAGTACTTC
TRBD2 | TRBJ2-5 | TRBV7-3 | . | CASSLMGGSQETQYF | TGTGCCAGCAGCTTAATGGGGGGGAGTCAAGAGACCCAGTACTTC
. | TRBJ1-2 | TRBV29-1 | once | CSVDSGGIGYTF | TGCAGCGTTGATAGTGGCGGTATTGGCTACACCTTC
. | TRBJ1-3 | TRBV2 | . | CASSGTGNTIYF | TGTGCCAGCAGTGGTACTGGAAACACCATATATTTT
. | TRBJ1-4 | TRBV7-2 | . | CASSGNEEKLFF | TGTGCCAGCAGCGGTAACGAGGAAAAACTGTTTTTT
TRBD1 | TRBJ2-7 | TRBV29-1 | . | CSGTGTGIYEQYF | TGCAGCGGAACCGGGACAGGGATCTACGAGCAGTACTTC
. | TRBJ2-5 | TRBV10-3 | . | CATSQGSETQYF | TGTGCCACCTCACAGGGTTCTGAGACCCAGTACTTC
TRBD1 | TRBJ1-2 | TRBV18 | . | CASSQLGDRDDGYTF | TGTGCCAGCTCACAACTCGGTGACAGGGATGACGGCTACACCTTC
. | TRBJ1-2 | TRBV24-1 | once | CATSEGQGYGYTF | TGTGCCACCAGTGAGGGCCAGGGCTATGGCTACACCTTC
TRBD1 | TRBJ1-6 | TRBV2 | . | CASSSTGVGNSPLHF | TGTGCCAGCAGTTCAACAGGGGTTGGTAATTCACCCCTCCACTTT
TRBD1 | TRBJ1-2 | TRBV6-1 | . | CASSEVTGVYGYTF | TGTGCCAGCAGTGAAGTGACAGGGGTCTATGGCTACACCTTC
. | TRBJ1-6 | TRBV6-5 | few | CASSYSRQGISPLHF | TGTGCCAGCAGTTACTCCCGCCAGGGGATTTCACCCCTCCACTTT
TRBD2 | TRBJ2-3 | TRBV28 | . | CASSSLAGARTDTQYF | TGTGCCAGCAGTTCACTAGCGGGGGCCCGCACAGATACGCAGTATTTT